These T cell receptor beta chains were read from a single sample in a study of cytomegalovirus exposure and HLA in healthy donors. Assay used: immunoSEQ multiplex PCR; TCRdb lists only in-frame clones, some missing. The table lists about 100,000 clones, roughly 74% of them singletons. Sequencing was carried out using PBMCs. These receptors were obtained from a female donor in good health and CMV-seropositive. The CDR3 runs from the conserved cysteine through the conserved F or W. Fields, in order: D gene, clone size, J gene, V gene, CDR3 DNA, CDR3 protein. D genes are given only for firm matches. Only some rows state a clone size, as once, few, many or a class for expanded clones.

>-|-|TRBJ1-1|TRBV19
TGTGCCAGTAGTATTTTCACAGGAAACACTGAAGCTTTCTTT
CASSIFTGNTEAFF
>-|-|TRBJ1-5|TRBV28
TGTGCCAGCAGTTTGGCCACCAATCAGCCCCAGCATTTT
CASSLATNQPQHF
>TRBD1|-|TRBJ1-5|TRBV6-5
TGTGCCAGCAGTGGACAGGGGGGGAATCAGCCCCAGCATTTT
CASSGQGGNQPQHF
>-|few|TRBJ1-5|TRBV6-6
TGTGCCAGCAGCCCCGGATGGGGGGGAGAACAGCCCCAGCATTTT
CASSPGWGGEQPQHF
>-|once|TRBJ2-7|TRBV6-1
TGTGCCAGCAGTGTATACAGGTCTGGGTCCTACGAGCAGTACTTC
CASSVYRSGSYEQYF
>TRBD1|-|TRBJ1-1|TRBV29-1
TGCAGCGCCTTACAGGGGGCGGTCACTGAAGCTTTCTTT
CSALQGAVTEAFF
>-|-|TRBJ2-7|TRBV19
TGTGCCAGTAGCTCCAGGATCATCTCCTACGAGCAGTACTTC
CASSSRIISYEQYF
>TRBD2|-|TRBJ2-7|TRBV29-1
TGCAGCGTACTAGCGGGGGATGCCTACGAGCAGTACTTC
CSVLAGDAYEQYF
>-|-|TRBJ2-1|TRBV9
TGTGCCAGCAGCGCCGAGGACTCCTACAATGAGCAGTTCTTC
CASSAEDSYNEQFF
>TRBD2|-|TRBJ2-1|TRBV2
TGTGCCAGCAGTGAGACTAGCGGGGTCGGGCATGAGCAGTTCTTC
CASSETSGVGHEQFF
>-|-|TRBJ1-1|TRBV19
TGTGCCAGTAGTATAGTCAGGAACACTGAAGCTTTCTTT
CASSIVRNTEAFF
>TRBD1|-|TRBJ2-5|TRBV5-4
TGTGCCAGCAGCTTGGAACAGGGGCGGTCAAAGACCCAGTACTTC
CASSLEQGRSKTQYF
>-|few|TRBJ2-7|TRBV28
TGTGCCAGCAGCGCGAACATCCTCGGGACAAAGTACTACGAGCAGTACTTC
CASSANILGTKYYEQYF
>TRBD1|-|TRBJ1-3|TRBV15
TGTGCCACCAGCAGAGACACAGGGGCTGGAAACACCATATATTTT
CATSRDTGAGNTIYF
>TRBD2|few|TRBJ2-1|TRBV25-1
TGTGCCAGCAGTGAATATAGGCGGACTAGCGGGGATTACAATGAGCAGTTCTTC
CASSEYRRTSGDYNEQFF
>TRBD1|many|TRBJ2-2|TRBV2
TGTGCCAGCAGAGGGACAGGGAACACCGGGGAGCTGTTTTTT
CASRGTGNTGELFF
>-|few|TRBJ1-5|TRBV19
TGTGCCAGTACCTGGGGGAGGACAAGCGGCAATCAGCCCCAGCATTTT
CASTWGRTSGNQPQHF
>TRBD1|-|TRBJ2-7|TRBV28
TGTGCCAGCAGTTCGCGGACAGGGGGCTACGAGCAGTACTTC
CASSSRTGGYEQYF
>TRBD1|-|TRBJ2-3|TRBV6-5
TGTGCCAGCAGGGCCTGGACAGGGGGCACAGATACGCAGTATTTT
CASRAWTGGTDTQYF
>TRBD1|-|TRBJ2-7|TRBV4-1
TGCGCCAGCAGCCACGGGGACAGAGGCTACGAGCAGTACTTC
CASSHGDRGYEQYF
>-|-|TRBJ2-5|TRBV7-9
TGTGCCAGCAGCCCCGCCGGGGAGACCCAGTACTTC
CASSPAGETQYF
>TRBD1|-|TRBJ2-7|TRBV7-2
TGTGCCAGCAGCTTAGAGACAGGGAGCTCCTACGAGCAGTACTTC
CASSLETGSSYEQYF
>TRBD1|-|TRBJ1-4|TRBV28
TGTGCCAGCAGCCAAGGGGGCCCGGAGGAAAAACTGTTTTTT
CASSQGGPEEKLFF
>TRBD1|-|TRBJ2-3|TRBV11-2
TGTGCCAGCAGCCCGGACAGGCTAACAGATACGCAGTATTTT
CASSPDRLTDTQYF
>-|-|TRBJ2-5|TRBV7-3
TGTGCCAGCAGCCCCGCAGGGGCGGAGGAGACCCAGTACTTC
CASSPAGAEETQYF
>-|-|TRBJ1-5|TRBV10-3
TGTGCCATCAGTGATCACGGGAATCAGCCCCAGCATTTT
CAISDHGNQPQHF
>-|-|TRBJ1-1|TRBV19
TGTGCCAGTACCAGCGAGAGGAACACTGAAGCTTTCTTT
CASTSERNTEAFF
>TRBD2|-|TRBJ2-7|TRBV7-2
TGTGCCAGCAGCTTCGGGGTTGGCGGGGGATGGGAGCAGTACTTC
CASSFGVGGGWEQYF
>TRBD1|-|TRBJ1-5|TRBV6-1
TGTGCCAGTGGGGACAGCCCCAATCAGCCCCAGCATTTT
CASGDSPNQPQHF
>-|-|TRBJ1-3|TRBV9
TGTGCCAGCAGCCCCCGTGGGGCATCTGGAAACACCATATATTTT
CASSPRGASGNTIYF
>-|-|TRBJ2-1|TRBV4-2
TGTGCCAGCAGCCAAGAACCCAGGGATGGCTACAATGAGCAGTTCTTC
CASSQEPRDGYNEQFF
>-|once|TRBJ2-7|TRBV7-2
TGTGCCAGCGGCTTCCGGGACGGGGGTTTAGGCGAGCAGTACTTC
CASGFRDGGLGEQYF